This record covers a single T cell receptor beta chain. The data belong to a study of blood T cell repertoires in COVID-19. Study-wide background: The United States, Italy and Spain provided the acute and convalescent COVID-19 samples. PBMCs, B-cell-depleted T cells, or T cells provided the cDNA or gDNA that made up the material.

Participants, about 18 to 90 years old, spanned approximately 26 US areas. Per the original methods: How many nucleated cells were present was estimated from reference gene primer amplification. Some clones are missing from TCRdb's copy, which holds only in-frame ones; the method was immunoSEQ multiplex PCR. The V and J calls and clone size come from that table; D and trimming were worked out from the DNA. The data hold roughly 250,000 clones, with around 93% observed a single time. CDR1 and CDR2 from the germline V gene are MNHEY and SMNVEV (reference sequence). This CDR3 comprises 15 residues. Between the trimmed V and J ends, which lost 6 bases and 1 base, there was a span of 15 bases.

The sequence came from a human donor in a cohort exposed to, infected with or recovered from COVID-19 (not recorded which). The donor label of this sample is uncertain. The chain joins TRBV27 to TRBJ1-2; unclear D gene. Sequencing was performed on PBMCs or T cells enriched from blood (not recorded which). The CDR3 bases are TGTGCCAGCAGCCCCGTGGCAGAACGTAACTATGGCTACACCTTC. This codes for CASSPVAERNYGYTF.